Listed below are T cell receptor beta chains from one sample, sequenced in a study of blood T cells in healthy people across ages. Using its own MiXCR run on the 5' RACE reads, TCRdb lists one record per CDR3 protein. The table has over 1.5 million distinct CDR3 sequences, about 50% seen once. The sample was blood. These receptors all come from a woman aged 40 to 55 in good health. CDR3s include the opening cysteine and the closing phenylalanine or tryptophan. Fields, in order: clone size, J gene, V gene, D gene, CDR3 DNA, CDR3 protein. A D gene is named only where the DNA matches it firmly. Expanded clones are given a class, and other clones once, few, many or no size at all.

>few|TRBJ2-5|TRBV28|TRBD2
TGTGCCAGCAACCTTGGGGGACTAGCGGGGAGAGAGACCCAGTACTTC
CASNLGGLAGRETQYF
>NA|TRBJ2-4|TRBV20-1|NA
TGCAGTGCTAGATTTCCCTCAAACATTCAGTACTTC
CSARFPSNIQYF
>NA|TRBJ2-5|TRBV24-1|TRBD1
TGTGCCACCAGTGATTTGGCCGGGACAGGGGAGACCCAGTACTTC
CATSDLAGTGETQYF
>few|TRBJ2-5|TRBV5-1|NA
TGCGCCAGCAGCCCTACAGAAAATCTCGCTCAAGAGACCCAGTACTTC
CASSPTENLAQETQYF
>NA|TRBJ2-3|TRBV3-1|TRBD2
TGTGCCAGCAGCCAGAGCGGGGGGATGGGCACAGATACGCAGTATTTT
CASSQSGGMGTDTQYF
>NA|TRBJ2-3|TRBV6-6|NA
TGTGCCAGCAGTTACTCGGCGGCCCCTGTACCAGATACGCAGTATTTT
CASSYSAAPVPDTQYF
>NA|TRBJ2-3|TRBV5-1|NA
TGCGCCAGCAGCTTGGTTTGGCAGGGGAAGCAGACAGATACGCAGTATTTT
CASSLVWQGKQTDTQYF
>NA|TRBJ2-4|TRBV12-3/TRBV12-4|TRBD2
TGTGCCAGCAGGGGACTAGCGACCAAAAACATTCAGTACTTC
CASRGLATKNIQYF
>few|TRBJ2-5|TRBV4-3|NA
TGCGCCAGCAGCCGGCAGGCCTCTAATAGAGAGACCCAGTACTTC
CASSRQASNRETQYF
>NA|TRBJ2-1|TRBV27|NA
TGTGCCAGCAGTTTATGGGGGGGCGGGCAGTTCTTC
CASSLWGGGQFF
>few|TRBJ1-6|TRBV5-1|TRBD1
TGCGCCAGCCAAGGGACAGCCAATTCACCCCTCCACTTT
CASQGTANSPLHF
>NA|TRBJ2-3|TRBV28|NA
TGTGCCAGCAGTTTGTTGACAGTCACAGATACGCAGTATTTT
CASSLLTVTDTQYF
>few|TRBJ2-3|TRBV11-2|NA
TGTGCCAGCAGCTTAGGGCAGGGTGGAAGAGATACGCAGTATTTT
CASSLGQGGRDTQYF
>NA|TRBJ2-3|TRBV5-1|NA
TGCGCCAGCAGCGAAATAGCGGCCCCCAGCACAGATACGCAGTATTTT
CASSEIAAPSTDTQYF
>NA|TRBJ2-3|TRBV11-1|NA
TGTGCCAGCAGCGTCCAGGGTGGCACAGATACGCAGTATTTT
CASSVQGGTDTQYF
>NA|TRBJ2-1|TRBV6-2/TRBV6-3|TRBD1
TGTGCCAGCACCAAAGGGCCGGGACAGAACTACAATGAGCAGTTCTTC
CASTKGPGQNYNEQFF
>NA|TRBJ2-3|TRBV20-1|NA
TGCAGTGTCCAGGCCTGGCCCAGAGATACGCAGTATTTT
CSVQAWPRDTQYF
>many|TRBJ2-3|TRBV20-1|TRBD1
TGCAGTGCTCCCGACAGGGTGAGCACAGATACGCAGTATTTT
CSAPDRVSTDTQYF
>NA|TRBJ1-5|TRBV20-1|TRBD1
TGCAGTGCCGACCCGGGACAGGGACATCAGCCCCAGCATTTT
CSADPGQGHQPQHF
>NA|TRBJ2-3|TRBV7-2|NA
TGTGCCAGCAGCCTGGACTACCGAGGCACAGATACGCAGTATTTT
CASSLDYRGTDTQYF
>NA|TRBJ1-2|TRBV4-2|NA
TGTGCCAGCAGCCAAGAATCAAAGAAAATTCACTATGGCTACACCTTC
CASSQESKKIHYGYTF
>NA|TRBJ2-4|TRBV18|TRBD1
TGTGCCAGCTCACCCTTGACAGGGGCTCTAACCAAAAACATTCAGTACTTC
CASSPLTGALTKNIQYF
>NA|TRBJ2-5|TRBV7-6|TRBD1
TGTGCCAGCAGCTCCACGGGACAGTCGTACAATGAGCAGTACTTC
CASSSTGQSYNEQYF
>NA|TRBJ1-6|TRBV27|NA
TGTGCCAGCAGGCCCGGGGGTTTGGTCAATAATTCACCCCTCCACTTT
CASRPGGLVNNSPLHF
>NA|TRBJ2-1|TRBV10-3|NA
TGTGCCATCAGTGAGGATTGGCGGGCGTACAATGAGCAGTTCTTC
CAISEDWRAYNEQFF
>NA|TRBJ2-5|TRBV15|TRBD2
TGTGCCACCGGCGGGGGTTGGCAAGAGACCCAGTACTTC
CATGGGWQETQYF
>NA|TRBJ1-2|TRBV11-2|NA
TGTGCCAGCAGCCACGGGGGGGGCAACTATGGCTACACCTTC
CASSHGGGNYGYTF